This TCR beta chain was sequenced for a study of blood T cell repertoires in COVID-19. Study information: COVID-19 samples from acute and convalescent phases originated in the United States, Italy and Spain. Nucleic acid was either cDNA or gDNA, and it came from T cells, B-cell-depleted T cells, or PBMCs.

How the authors handled the data: Nucleated cell counts were estimated from reference gene primer amplification. Produced via immunoSEQ multiplex PCR; TCRdb's table is partial and in-frame only. D and trimming come from the DNA, and the V and J calls and clone size come from that table. Found here are 110,000 to 150,000 clones, over 75% of them singletons; the top ten hold 35% to 50%. Germline loops: CDR1 SGHTA, CDR2 FQGNSA. The length of the CDR3 is 12 residues. Trimming stripped 2 bases from V and 8 bases from J, with 9 bases between. The sequenced material came from peripheral blood. The J gene is TRBJ1-2, the V gene TRBV7-2, with a possible D match to TRBD1 (5 bases). This receptor was obtained from a human donor in a cohort sampled during active COVID-19. CDR3 amino acids: CASSLRRGGYTF. The CDR3 DNA reads TGTGCCAGCAGCTTAAGGCGGGGGGGCTACACCTTC.